One sample yielded the 7 T cell receptor beta chains listed below, sequenced in a study of T cell responses to AZD1222 COVID-19 vaccine. Some clones are missing from TCRdb's copy, which holds only in-frame ones; the method was immunoSEQ multiplex PCR. The table lists approximately 110,000 clones, about 85% of them singletons, with about 2.5% in the top ten. The sample was peripheral blood, taken 28 days after the second AZD1222 dose. These receptors all stem from an adult who received the AZD1222 COVID-19 vaccine.

The CDR3 protein is CASSLYGQSNQPQHF. The CDR3 bases are TGTGCCAGCAGCTTGTACGGACAGAGCAATCAGCCCCAGCATTTT. The rearrangement links TRBV5-6 to TRBJ1-5; weak D call: TRBD1 (6 bases). Germline CDR1 is SGHDT and CDR2 is YYEEEE. Trimming took 1 base from V and 1 from J, leaving 9 bases between them. The length of the CDR3 is 15 residues.

J is TRBJ1-6 and V is TRBV7-9, with 7 bases lining up with TRBD1. The germline V gene encodes CDR1 SEHNR and CDR2 FQNEAQ (reference sequence). Losses at the gene ends were 5 bases for V and 5 bases for J; bases not matched to a gene: 9. This CDR3 has 16 amino acids. This CDR3 reads CASSNAGGDNNSPLHF. The DNA of the CDR3 is TGTGCCAGCAGCAATGCAGGGGGGGATAATAATTCACCCCTCCACTTT.

V and J are TRBV11-2 and TRBJ1-2; 9 bases agree with TRBD1. The CDR3 is 16 residues long. V dropped 2 bases and J dropped 3; count of bases not matched to a gene: 7. Germline CDR1 SGHAT, CDR2 FQNNGV. As DNA, the CDR3 is TGTGCCAGCAGCTTATACGGGACAGGGCTGGACTATGGCTACACCTTC. As protein: CASSLYGTGLDYGYTF. The whole variable domain, remainder taken from reference TRBV11-2 and TRBJ1-2, is EAGVAQSPRYKIIEKRQSVAFWCNPISGHATLYWYQQILGQGPKLLIQFQNNGVVDDSQLPKDRFSAERLKGVDSTLKIQPAKLEDSAVYLCASSLYGTGLDYGYTFGSGTRLTVV.

The rearrangement joins TRBV6-4 to TRBJ2-7; D tentatively fits TRBD1 or TRBD2 (6 bases each). This CDR3 region has 14 residues. Germline V gives CDR1 MRHNA, CDR2 SNTAGT. Trimming stripped 6 bases from V and 1 base from J, with 13 bases between. The CDR3 nucleotides read TGTGCCAGCAGGCCTACAGGGACTTCCTACGAGCAGTACTTC. Amino acids: CASRPTGTSYEQYF.

There are a few counts of this clone. The chain is built from TRBV20-1 and TRBJ1-2; 8 bases line up with TRBD1. The CDR3 is 15 amino acids. Germline CDR1 DFQATT, CDR2 SNEGSKA (reference sequence). J lost 8 bases, V lost 3 bases, and 14 bases had no gene match. CDR3 loop: CSASLGQGNGIGYTF. The CDR3 DNA sequence: TGCAGTGCTAGTCTCGGACAGGGCAACGGAATCGGCTACACCTTC.

This clone has more than one count but fewer than ten. CDR3 sequence (DNA): TGCGCCAGCAGCTTGGAACAGGAGTATGGCTACACCTTC. This sequence encodes CASSLEQEYGYTF. The genes are TRBV5-1 and TRBJ1-2; maybe TRBD1 (5 bases). V lost 0 bases and J 5 bases, leaving 8 bases between the germline ends. The CDR3 consists of 13 residues. CDR1 SGHRS and CDR2 YFSETQ come from the germline V gene.

This chain joins TRBV3-1 (or the pseudogene TRBV3-2) and TRBJ2-1; D is uncertain. Between the trimmed V and J ends, which lost 0 bases and 7 bases, there was a span of 4 bases. The CDR3 totals 12 residues. Germline loops: CDR1 LGHDT, CDR2 YNNKEL (reference sequence). The CDR3 region is CASSQDRNEQFF. CDR3 DNA sequence: TGTGCCAGCAGCCAAGATAGGAATGAGCAGTTCTTC.